This T cell receptor (beta chain) is from a study of cytomegalovirus exposure and HLA in healthy donors. Notes on the study in general: As was reported, the classifier diagnosed cytomegalovirus status with high specificity and sensitivity. Most observed TCR sequences were rare, whereas some public TCRs were detected in many donors. Roughly uniform sequencing depth across donors was assumed, possibly incorrectly.

Worth noting for this clone: The antigen is not known. The germline gene is not matched at one end of the junction; a read error may be the cause.

The PCR had 60 Vbeta and 13 Jbeta primers. The protocol was immunoSEQ multiplex PCR, while the TCRdb copy is restricted to in-frame clones and leaves out a portion. Among about 140,000 clones listed, 80% were seen once. The clonotype was recovered from a male donor in good health and CMV-seronegative. Sequencing was done on a sample of PBMCs.

The CDR3 coding sequence is TGTGCCAGCAAATTAAACTATGGCTGCACCTTC. Translation gives CASKLNYGCTF. The chain employs TRBV6-1 and TRBJ1-2; D ambiguous. Germline loops: CDR1 MNHNS, CDR2 SASEGT. The CDR3 has 11 amino acids.